This TCR beta chain was recovered during a study of blood T cells in healthy people across ages. For the second PCR, which ran for roughly 6 to 11 cycles, a sample-barcoded 5' primer and a J-beta primer mix were used. TCRdb called the 5' RACE reads again in MiXCR, with one record for every CDR3 protein. Seen here are 1.5 million to 2 million distinct CDR3 sequences, roughly 50% observed once, and the top ten hold less than 2.5%. Details on this clonotype: Its antigen is not known.

Trimming took 0 bases from V and 3 from J; bases not matched to a gene: 8. Germline-derived CDR1 and CDR2 are MNHEY and SVGAGI. This CDR3 region has 19 residues. Broader study findings: Donors of long life had a larger count of naive CD4+ cells and greater diversity than aged donors.

The sequenced material came from blood. The chain links TRBV6-5 to TRBJ2-6, with 10 bases fitting TRBD2. The source is a woman in her thirties or forties in good health. CDR3 sequence: CASSYSVSGGIFGANVLTF. The CDR3 DNA reads as TGTGCCAGCAGTTACTCGGTTAGCGGGGGGATCTTTGGGGCCAACGTCCTGACTTTC.